This TCR beta chain was sequenced during a study of T-cell reconstitution after alpha-beta-depleted transplantation in children. Trimming took off 4 bases at V and 4 bases at J, with 15 bases between the two ends. CDR1 and CDR2 (germline): SGHRS, YFSETQ. The CDR3 length is 15 residues. This clonotype was counted many times. Preparation of the TCRbeta library was carried out with unique molecular identifiers. TCRdb called the PCR reads again in MiXCR, with one record for every CDR3 protein. This sample has about 470,000 distinct CDR3 sequences, with approximately 42% found just once. The source was PBMCs, collected before TCRalphabeta/CD19-depleted stem cell transplant. The chain recombines TRBV5-1 with TRBJ1-5; D not resolved. The origin of this receptor is a girl aged 2 to 10 with aplastic anemia, due to receive a stem cell transplant. The CDR3 reads CASSLGQQSNQPQHF. CDR3 DNA: TGCGCCAGCAGCCTGGGCCAGCAAAGTAATCAGCCCCAGCATTTT. Filled out from reference TRBV5-1 and TRBJ1-5, the complete variable domain reads KAGVTQTPRYLIKTRGQQVTLSCSPISGHRSVSWYQQTPGQGLQFLFEYFSETQRNKGNFPGRFSGRQFSNSRSEMNVSTLELGDSALYLCASSLGQQSNQPQHFGDGTRLSIL.